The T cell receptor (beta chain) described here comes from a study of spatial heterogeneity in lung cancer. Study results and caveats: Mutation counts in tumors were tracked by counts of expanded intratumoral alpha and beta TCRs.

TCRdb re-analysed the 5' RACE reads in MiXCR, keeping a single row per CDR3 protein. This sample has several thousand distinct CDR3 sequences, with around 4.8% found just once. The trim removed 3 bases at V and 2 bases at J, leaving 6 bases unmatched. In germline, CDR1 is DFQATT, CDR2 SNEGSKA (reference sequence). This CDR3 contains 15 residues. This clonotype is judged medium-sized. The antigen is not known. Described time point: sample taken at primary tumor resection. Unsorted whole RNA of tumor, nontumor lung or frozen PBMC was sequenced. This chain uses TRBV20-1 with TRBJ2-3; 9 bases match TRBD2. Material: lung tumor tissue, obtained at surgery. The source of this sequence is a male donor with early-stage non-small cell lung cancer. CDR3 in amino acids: CSARLAGPTTDTQYF. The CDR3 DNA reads TGCAGTGCTAGGCTAGCGGGACCTACCACAGATACGCAGTATTTT.